A single sample gave rise to the 25 T cell receptor beta chains below, sequenced in a study of cytomegalovirus exposure and HLA in healthy donors. A multiplex PCR was run with 60 Vbeta primers and 13 Jbeta primers. Using immunoSEQ multiplex PCR, the repertoire was profiled, and TCRdb retains in-frame clones only, with some absent. Here the sample spans under 200,000 clones, around 75% being singletons. Material: PBMCs. The source of these receptors is a young woman in good health and CMV-seropositive.

The J gene is TRBJ1-2, the V gene TRBV29-1; possibly TRBD1 for D (6 bases). Trimming took off 0 bases at V and 4 bases at J, with 9 bases between the two ends. The CDR3 consists of 13 residues. CDR1 and CDR2 (germline): SQVTM, ANQGSEA. DNA of the CDR3: TGCAGCGTTGAAGAAACAGGGTTCTATGGCTACACCTTC. It encodes CSVEETGFYGYTF.

V is TRBV19 and J is TRBJ1-5; 8 bases align to TRBD1. Germline-derived CDR1 and CDR2 are LNHDA and SQIVND (reference sequence). V lost 2 bases, J lost 6 bases, and 6 bases stayed unmatched. The CDR3 length is 15 residues. This CDR3 is CASSISGQGSQPQHF. CDR3 sequence (DNA): TGTGCCAGTAGTATAAGTGGACAGGGAAGTCAGCCCCAGCATTTT.

This chain links TRBV9 with TRBJ2-7; no definite D call. Trimming took 3 bases from V and 3 from J, leaving 13 bases between them. This CDR3 is 14 amino acids long. Germline V gene lookup returns CDR1 SGDLS and CDR2 YYNGEE. CDR3: CASSAAGGLYEQYF. The CDR3 DNA sequence: TGTGCCAGCAGCGCCGCCGGCGGTCTCTACGAGCAGTACTTC.

The V and J genes are TRBV10-3 and TRBJ1-1; TRBD1 agrees at 8 bases. The germline gives CDR1 ENHRY, CDR2 SYGVKD. The V segment lost 0 bases and the J segment 5 bases; nucleotides outside the gene matches: 8. This CDR3 region has 16 residues. This chain's CDR3 is CAISESGQGRETEAFF. In nucleotides, the CDR3 is TGTGCCATCAGTGAGTCCGGACAGGGAAGGGAAACTGAAGCTTTCTTT.

There are a few counts of this clone. CDR3 sequence: CASSSGGWDRVLYEQYF. In nucleotides, the CDR3 is TGCGCCAGCAGCTCGGGGGGATGGGACAGGGTACTCTACGAGCAGTACTTC. The chain links TRBV5-1 to TRBJ2-7, with 9 bases matching TRBD1. Germline CDR1 and CDR2: SGHRS and YFSETQ. With V trimmed by 3 bases and J by 3 bases, 13 bases remained unmatched. CDR3 length equals 17 residues.

The gene calls are TRBV9 and TRBJ1-1; maybe TRBD1 (5 bases). V was trimmed by 7 bases and J by 2 bases, leaving 15 bases between them. From germline, CDR1 is SGDLS and CDR2 YYNGEE. The CDR3 runs 14 residues. The CDR3 spells CASGDGGGNTEAFF. In DNA form, the CDR3 reads TGTGCCAGCGGGGATGGGGGAGGAAACACTGAAGCTTTCTTT.

This clone was found a few times. V and J are TRBV29-1 and TRBJ2-3, with 7 positions matching TRBD1. The CDR3 has 11 residues. Unmatched junction bases numbered 4, after V lost 5 bases and J lost 8 bases. The germline CDR1 and CDR2 sequences are SQVTM and ANQGSEA. CDR3 sequence: CSVPTGCTQYF. In DNA, the CDR3 is TGCAGCGTTCCGACAGGGTGTACGCAGTATTTT.

This clone showed up just a few times. This rearrangement joins TRBV7-2 to TRBJ1-3; TRBD1 might be the D (5 bases). Between the trimmed V and J ends, which lost 6 bases and 0 bases, there was a span of 12 bases. The CDR3 has 15 amino acids. Germline CDR1 and CDR2: SGHTA and FQGNSA. CDR3 amino acids: CASSLGGSSGNTIYF. For the CDR3, the DNA is TGTGCCAGCAGTCTGGGGGGTTCCTCTGGAAACACCATATATTTT.

The chain carries TRBV29-1 and TRBJ2-7; TRBD2 matches 7 bases. The CDR3 consists of 12 residues. V lost 6 bases to trimming and J lost 5 bases; unmatched junction nucleotides: 7. The germline V gene has CDR1 SQVTM and CDR2 ANQGSEA. CDR3 DNA sequence: TGCAGCGTGGGGGGACTACGGGACGAGCAGTACTTC. It yields the protein CSVGGLRDEQYF.

J is TRBJ2-2 and V is TRBV28; 11 bases are shared with TRBD2. V trimming: 1 base; J trimming: 2 bases; junction bases outside the gene matches: 15. This CDR3 is built from 21 residues. Germline V gene sequence: CDR1 MDHEN, CDR2 SYDVKM. The CDR3 loop reads CASSLYLPGLAETPNTGELFF. The CDR3 DNA follows: TGTGCCAGCAGTTTATACCTCCCGGGACTAGCGGAGACTCCCAACACCGGGGAGCTGTTTTTT.

V gene TRBV4-2 combines with J gene TRBJ1-1; 8 nucleotides agree with TRBD1. The CDR3 has 15 residues. Germline values: CDR1 LGHNA, CDR2 YNFKEQ. The junction had 9 bases not matched to a gene; V was cut back by 4 bases and J by 5 bases. The CDR3 spells CASSLGQGEHTEAFF. The CDR3 DNA sequence: TGTGCCAGCAGCCTCGGACAGGGCGAGCATACTGAAGCTTTCTTT.

This clone was counted a single time. The J gene is TRBJ1-2, the V gene TRBV6-4; TRBD1 aligns across 9 bases. CDR1 is MRHNA and CDR2 is SNTAGT in the germline V gene. V gave up 0 bases and J gave up 5 bases; unmatched junction bases: 7. The CDR3 totals 16 residues. This CDR3 is CASSDSRRTGVYGYTF. CDR3 in DNA: TGTGCCAGCAGTGACTCTCGCCGGACAGGGGTATATGGCTACACCTTC.

The chain has TRBV6-1 and TRBJ1-2, with TRBD1 as a possible D gene (6 bases). Germline-derived CDR1 and CDR2 are MNHNS and SASEGT. The germline V and J ends were trimmed by 0 bases and 4 bases, with 12 bases remaining between them. The CDR3 consists of 15 residues. In nucleotides, the CDR3 is TGTGCCAGCAGTGAAGCGCAGGGGTTTGGCTATGGCTACACCTTC. Translation: CASSEAQGFGYGYTF.

The chain recombines TRBV27 with TRBJ2-1, with D perhaps matching TRBD2 (5 bases). The germline gives CDR1 MNHEY, CDR2 SMNVEV (reference sequence). Trimming left V 8 bases short and J 5 bases short, with 13 bases between. The CDR3 totals 13 residues. CDR3: CASLNRGNNEQFF. Here the CDR3 DNA reads TGTGCCAGCCTCAATCGGGGAAACAATGAGCAGTTCTTC.

A remark on this clone: This CDR3 is also generated by other DNA sequences in the sample. The V and J genes are TRBV5-1 and TRBJ2-7; possibly TRBD2 for D (5 bases). V was cut by 0 bases and J by 0 bases, with 7 bases left in between. CDR1 and CDR2 (germline): SGHRS, YFSETQ. There are 14 residues in the CDR3. DNA for the CDR3: TGCGCCAGCAGCTTGGAAGGAGGCTCCTACGAGCAGTACTTC. This translates into CASSLEGGSYEQYF.

A few counts support this clone. The V gene is TRBV6-5, the J gene TRBJ1-5; a possible D gene is TRBD1 (5 bases). The CDR3 has 13 residues. Trimming stripped 4 bases from V and 6 bases from J, with 10 bases between. Germline CDR1 reads MNHEY; CDR2 reads SVGAGI. The CDR3: CASSFRAAQPQHF. As DNA, the CDR3 is TGTGCCAGCAGTTTCAGGGCGGCTCAGCCCCAGCATTTT.

The V call is TRBV5-6, the J call TRBJ2-5, with D possibly TRBD2 on 5 matching bases. Trimming removed 1 base at V and 5 bases at J, with 9 bases between. There are 13 residues in the CDR3. Germline CDR1 and CDR2: SGHDT and YYEEEE. The CDR3 DNA is TGTGCCAGCAGCTTGTTACTAGGGGAGACCCAGTACTTC. It yields the protein CASSLLLGETQYF.

CDR3 residues: CATETGTSNQPQHF. In nucleotides, the CDR3 is TGTGCCACCGAGACAGGGACGAGCAATCAGCCCCAGCATTTT. The chain has TRBV6-6 and TRBJ1-5; TRBD1 matches 7 bases. The CDR3 has 14 amino acids. V gave up 10 bases and J gave up 1 base; unmatched junction bases: 7. The germline V gene encodes CDR1 MNHNY and CDR2 SVGAGI (reference sequence).

The rearrangement uses TRBV28 and TRBJ2-7; TRBD1 matches 11 bases. Germline trimming cut 4 bases from V and 5 bases from J; bases unmatched to any gene: 4. The CDR3 spans 14 residues. Germline assignment: CDR1 MDHEN and CDR2 SYDVKM. CDR3 DNA sequence: TGTGCCAGCAGTTGGCGGACAGGGGGCAACGAGCAGTACTTC. Translating it yields CASSWRTGGNEQYF.

This clone turned up a few times. The rearrangement links TRBV4-1 to TRBJ1-2; D unclear. Deletions cut 4 bases from V and 7 bases from J, with 13 bases between. The CDR3 is made up of 13 amino acids. Germline CDR1 reads MGHRA; CDR2 reads YSYEKL. The CDR3, as DNA: TGCGCCAGCAGCCCAATGGGCCGCGCTGGCTACACCTTC. Translating gives CASSPMGRAGYTF.

This clone is a singleton in its sample. V and J are TRBV4-2 and TRBJ2-1; 13 bases fit TRBD2. V trimming: 0 bases; J trimming: 2 bases; junction bases outside the gene matches: 10. Germline V gene data show CDR1 as LGHNA and CDR2 as YNFKEQ. The CDR3 totals 20 residues. CDR3 region: CASSQDDRTSGGGPYNEQFF. The CDR3 DNA follows: TGTGCCAGCAGCCAAGATGACAGGACTAGCGGGGGAGGCCCCTACAATGAGCAGTTCTTC.

As concerns this clone: Compared with germline, one end of the junction differs, possibly owing to a read error. This sequence joins TRBV7-7 and TRBJ2-2, with a tentative D call TRBD1 (5 bases). CDR3 length equals 14 residues. CDR1 is SSHAT, CDR2 FNYEAQ, per germline (reference sequence). The CDR3 coding sequence is TGTGCTAGCAGAGTGGGGCAGAACACCGGGGAGCTGTTTTTT. Translated: CASRVGQNTGELFF.

CDR3 amino acids: CAVKTGLVRGYTF. DNA of the CDR3: TGTGCCGTCAAAACAGGGCTCGTCAGGGGCTACACCTTC. V gene TRBV28 combines with J gene TRBJ1-2, with D perhaps matching TRBD1 (6 bases). V lost 11 bases and J lost 8, with 21 bases in between. The CDR3 has 13 amino acids. Germline loops: CDR1 MDHEN, CDR2 SYDVKM.

The chain has TRBV28 and TRBJ1-4, with TRBD1 matching over 11 bases. The CDR3 length is 17 residues. V trimming: 6 bases; J trimming: 7 bases; junction bases outside the gene matches: 13. Germline V gives CDR1 MDHEN, CDR2 SYDVKM. The CDR3 DNA follows: TGTGCCAGCAGCCCGGGGACAGGGGGAATTTACAGTGAAAAACTGTTTTTT. Residues: CASSPGTGGIYSEKLFF.

This chain uses TRBV7-2 with TRBJ1-5, with a tentative D call TRBD1 (6 bases). Trimming removed 5 bases at V and 2 bases at J, with 25 bases between. The CDR3 loop spans 19 amino acids. Germline V gene lookup returns CDR1 SGHTA and CDR2 FQGNSA. In DNA form, the CDR3 reads TGTGCCAGCAGCCCGATCGGGGGGTGGGGGGGCTCGGGCAATCAGCCCCAGCATTTT. Translation gives CASSPIGGWGGSGNQPQHF.